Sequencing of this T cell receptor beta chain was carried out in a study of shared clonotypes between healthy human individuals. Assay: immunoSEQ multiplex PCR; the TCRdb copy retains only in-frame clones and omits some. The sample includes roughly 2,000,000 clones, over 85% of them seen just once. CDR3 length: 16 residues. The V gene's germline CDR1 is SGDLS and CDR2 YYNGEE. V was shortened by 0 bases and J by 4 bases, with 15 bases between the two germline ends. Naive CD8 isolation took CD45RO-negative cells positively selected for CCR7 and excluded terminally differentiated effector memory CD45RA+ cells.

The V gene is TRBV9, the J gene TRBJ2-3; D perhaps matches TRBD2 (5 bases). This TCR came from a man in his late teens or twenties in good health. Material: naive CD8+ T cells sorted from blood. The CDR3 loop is CASSVGRSIAPDTQYF. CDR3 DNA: TGTGCCAGCAGCGTAGGGCGGTCAATAGCGCCAGATACGCAGTATTTT.